This T cell receptor (beta chain) was retrieved from a study of blood T cell repertoires in COVID-19. Across the study: The cDNA or gDNA used as material had been derived from T cells, B-cell-depleted T cells, or PBMCs.

In the original processing: Amplification from reference gene primers served as the basis for estimated nucleated cell counts. Sequencing used immunoSEQ multiplex PCR; TCRdb keeps in-frame clones, though not all of them. For V, J and clone size, that table is used; D and trimming come from the DNA. Seen here are roughly 100,000 clones, around 80% observed once, and the top ten hold more than 6.5%. V was clipped by 4 bases and J by 5 bases, with 20 bases between them. The CDR3 extends over 16 amino acids. In germline, CDR1 is MNHNS, CDR2 SASEGT. Sequencing was performed on peripheral blood. This TCR came from a man aged 70 or older with acute or convalescent COVID-19. The chain has TRBV6-1 and TRBJ2-5; tentatively, D is TRBD1 (8 bases). CDR3 bases: TGTGCCAGCAGTGGGATGTGGACAGGGAGGGTGGAGACCCAGTACTTC. Translated: CASSGMWTGRVETQYF.